This TCR beta chain was captured by sequencing in a study of cytomegalovirus exposure and HLA in healthy donors. Germline V gene sequence: CDR1 KGHSH, CDR2 LQKENI. This CDR3 is built from 14 residues. J lost 2 bases, V lost 3 bases, and 2 bases had no gene match. The PCR was carried out with 60 Vbeta primers and 13 Jbeta primers. Assay: immunoSEQ multiplex PCR; the TCRdb copy retains only in-frame clones and omits some. Among 150,000 to 190,000 clones listed, around 83% were seen once. Study results and limitations: A few V segments could not be told apart, such as TRBV6-2 and TRBV6-3, and were left out. Most TCR beta V segments were productive about 90% or about 30% of the time in an earlier analysis.

Of note for this clone: No antigen is known for it.

The TCR sequence derives from a woman between 18 and 29 years old in good health and CMV-seronegative. This chain uses TRBV18 with TRBJ2-7, with 9 bases lining up with TRBD1. Sequenced material: PBMCs. The chain's CDR3 is CASSPGTGTYEQYF. As DNA, the CDR3 is TGTGCCAGCTCACCCGGGACAGGGACCTACGAGCAGTACTTC.